The present T cell receptor (beta chain) was sequenced within a study of glioma-infiltrating T cells after dendritic cell vaccination. CDR1 and CDR2 (germline): MGHRA, YSYEKL. V lost 2 bases and J lost 8, with 15 bases in between. This CDR3 comprises 14 residues. TCRdb keeps only in-frame clones here, not all; method: immunoSEQ multiplex PCR. The sample holds fewer than 35,000 clones, approximately 91% seen once. The rearrangement links TRBV4-1 to TRBJ1-1, with D possibly matching TRBD1 (5 bases). The sequencing here drew on blood, taken before dendritic cell vaccination. The source of this sequence is a human donor with glioblastoma. CDR3 amino acids: CASSQYQGSSEAFF. Written as DNA, the CDR3 is TGCGCCAGCAGCCAATATCAGGGATCCAGCGAAGCTTTCTTT.